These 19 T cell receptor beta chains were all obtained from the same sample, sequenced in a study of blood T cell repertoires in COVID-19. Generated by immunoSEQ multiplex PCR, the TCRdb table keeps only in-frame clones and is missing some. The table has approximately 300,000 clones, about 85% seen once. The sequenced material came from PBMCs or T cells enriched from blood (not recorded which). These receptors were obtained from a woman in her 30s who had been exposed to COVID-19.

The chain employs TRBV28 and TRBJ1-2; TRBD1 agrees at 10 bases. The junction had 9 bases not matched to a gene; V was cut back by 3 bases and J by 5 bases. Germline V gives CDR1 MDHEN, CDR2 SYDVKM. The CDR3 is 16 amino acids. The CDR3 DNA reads TGTGCCAGCAGTTTGACAGGGACAGGGGAATTTTATGGCTACACCTTC. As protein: CASSLTGTGEFYGYTF.

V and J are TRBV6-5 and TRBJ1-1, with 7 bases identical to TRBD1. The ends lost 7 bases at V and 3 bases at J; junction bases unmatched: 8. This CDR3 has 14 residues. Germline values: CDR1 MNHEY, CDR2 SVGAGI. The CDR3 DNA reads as TGTGCCAGCACCTTAGACAGGGTGGACACTGAAGCTTTCTTT. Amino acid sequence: CASTLDRVDTEAFF.

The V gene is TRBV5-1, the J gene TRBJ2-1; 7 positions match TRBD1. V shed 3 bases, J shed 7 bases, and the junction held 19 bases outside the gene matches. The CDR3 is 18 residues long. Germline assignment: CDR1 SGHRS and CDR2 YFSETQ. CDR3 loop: CASSYSPQGTVTLNEQFF. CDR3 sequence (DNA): TGCGCCAGCAGCTACAGCCCACAGGGGACGGTTACGCTTAATGAGCAGTTCTTC.

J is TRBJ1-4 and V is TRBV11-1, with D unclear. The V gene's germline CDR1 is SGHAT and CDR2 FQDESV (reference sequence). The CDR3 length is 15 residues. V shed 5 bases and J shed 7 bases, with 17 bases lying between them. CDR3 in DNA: TGTGCCAGCAGCCCCACCACTGGTAGTAGTGAAAAACTGTTTTTT. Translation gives CASSPTTGSSEKLFF. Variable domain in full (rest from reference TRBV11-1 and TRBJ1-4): EAEVAQSPRYKITEKSQAVAFWCDPISGHATLYWYRQILGQGPELLVQFQDESVVDDSQLPKDRFSAERLKGVDSTLKIQPAELGDSAMYLCASSPTTGSSEKLFFGSGTQLSVL.

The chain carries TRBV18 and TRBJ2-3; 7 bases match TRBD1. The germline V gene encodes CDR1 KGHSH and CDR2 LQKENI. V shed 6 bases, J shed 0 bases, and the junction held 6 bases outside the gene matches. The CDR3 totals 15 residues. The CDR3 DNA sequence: TGTGCCAGCTCGCCTCGGGACAGTAGCACAGATACGCAGTATTTT. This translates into CASSPRDSSTDTQYF.

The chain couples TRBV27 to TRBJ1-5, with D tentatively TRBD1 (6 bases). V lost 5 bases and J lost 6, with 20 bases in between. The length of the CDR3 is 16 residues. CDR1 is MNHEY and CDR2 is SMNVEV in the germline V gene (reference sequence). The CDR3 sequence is CASSTRYRELGQPQHF. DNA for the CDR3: TGTGCCAGCAGTACTCGATACAGGGAATTGGGTCAGCCCCAGCATTTT.

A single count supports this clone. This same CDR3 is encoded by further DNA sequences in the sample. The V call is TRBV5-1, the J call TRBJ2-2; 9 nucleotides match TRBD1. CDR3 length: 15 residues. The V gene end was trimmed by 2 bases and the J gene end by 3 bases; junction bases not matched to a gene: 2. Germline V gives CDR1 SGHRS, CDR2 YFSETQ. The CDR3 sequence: CASSLRTGDTGELFF. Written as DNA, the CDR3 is TGCGCCAGCAGCTTAAGGACAGGGGACACCGGGGAGCTGTTTTTT.

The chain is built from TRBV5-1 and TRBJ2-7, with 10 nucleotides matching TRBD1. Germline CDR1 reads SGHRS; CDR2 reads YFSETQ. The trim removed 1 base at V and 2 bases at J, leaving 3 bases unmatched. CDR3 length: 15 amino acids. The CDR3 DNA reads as TGCGCCAGCAGCTTGAGAGGGACAGGGGCCTACGAGCAGTACTTC. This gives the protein CASSLRGTGAYEQYF.

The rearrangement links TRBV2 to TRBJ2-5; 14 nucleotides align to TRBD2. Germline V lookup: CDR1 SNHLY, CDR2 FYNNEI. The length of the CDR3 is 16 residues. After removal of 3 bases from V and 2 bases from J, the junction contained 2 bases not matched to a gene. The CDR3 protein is CASSDRTSGGQETQYF. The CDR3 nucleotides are TGTGCCAGCAGTGATCGGACTAGCGGGGGGCAAGAGACCCAGTACTTC.

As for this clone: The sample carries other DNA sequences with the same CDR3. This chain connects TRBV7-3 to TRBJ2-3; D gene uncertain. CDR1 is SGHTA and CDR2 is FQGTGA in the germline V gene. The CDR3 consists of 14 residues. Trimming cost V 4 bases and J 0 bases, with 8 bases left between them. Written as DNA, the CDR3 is TGTGCCAGCAGCTCCCGAGCTAGCACAGATACGCAGTATTTT. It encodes CASSSRASTDTQYF.

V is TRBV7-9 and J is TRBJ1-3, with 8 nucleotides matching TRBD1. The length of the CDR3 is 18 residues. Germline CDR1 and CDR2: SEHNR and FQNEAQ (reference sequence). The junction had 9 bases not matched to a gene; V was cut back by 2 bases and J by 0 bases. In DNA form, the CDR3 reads TGTGCCAGCAGCTTAACCCGACAGGGGCCAAGCTCTGGAAACACCATATATTTT. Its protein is CASSLTRQGPSSGNTIYF.

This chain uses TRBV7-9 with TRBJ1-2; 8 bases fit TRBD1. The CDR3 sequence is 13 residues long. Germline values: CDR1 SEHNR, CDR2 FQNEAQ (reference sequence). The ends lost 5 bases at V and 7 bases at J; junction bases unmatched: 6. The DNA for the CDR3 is TGTGCCAGCAGCCGACAGGGGCGAGGTGGCTACACCTTC. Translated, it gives CASSRQGRGGYTF. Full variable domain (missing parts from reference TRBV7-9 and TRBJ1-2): DTGVSQNPRHKITKRGQNVTFRCDPISEHNRLYWYRQTLGQGPEFLTYFQNEAQLEKSRLLSDRFSAERPKGSFSTLEIQRTEQGDSAMYLCASSRQGRGGYTFGSGTRLTVV.

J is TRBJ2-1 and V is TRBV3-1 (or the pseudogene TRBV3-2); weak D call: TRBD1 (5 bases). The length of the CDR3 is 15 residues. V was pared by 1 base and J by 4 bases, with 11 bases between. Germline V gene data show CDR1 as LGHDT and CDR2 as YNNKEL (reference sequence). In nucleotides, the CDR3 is TGTGCCAGCAGCCAAGGACAGAGCCAATACAATGAGCAGTTCTTC. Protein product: CASSQGQSQYNEQFF.

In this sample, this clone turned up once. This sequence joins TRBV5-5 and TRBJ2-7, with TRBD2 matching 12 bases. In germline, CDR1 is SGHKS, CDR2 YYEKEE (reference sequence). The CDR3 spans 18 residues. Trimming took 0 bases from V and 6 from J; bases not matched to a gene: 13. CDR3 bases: TGTGCCAGCAGCTTGGGACTAGCGGGAGTCTCCCGGAGCGCCGAGCAGTACTTC. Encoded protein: CASSLGLAGVSRSAEQYF.

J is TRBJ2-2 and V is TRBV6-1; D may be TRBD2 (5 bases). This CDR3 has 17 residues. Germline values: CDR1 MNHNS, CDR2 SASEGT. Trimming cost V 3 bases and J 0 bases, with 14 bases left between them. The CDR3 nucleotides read TGTGCCAGCAGTGATGTCGGAGGCCAGACGAACACCGGGGAGCTGTTTTTT. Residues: CASSDVGGQTNTGELFF.

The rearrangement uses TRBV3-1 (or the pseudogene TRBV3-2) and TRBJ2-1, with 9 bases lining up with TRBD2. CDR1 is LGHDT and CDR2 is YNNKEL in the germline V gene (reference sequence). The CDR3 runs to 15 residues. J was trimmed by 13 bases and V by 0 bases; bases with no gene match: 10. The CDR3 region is CASSQDGGLAGPQFF. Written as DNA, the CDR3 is TGTGCCAGCAGCCAAGATGGAGGGCTAGCGGGACCCCAGTTCTTC.

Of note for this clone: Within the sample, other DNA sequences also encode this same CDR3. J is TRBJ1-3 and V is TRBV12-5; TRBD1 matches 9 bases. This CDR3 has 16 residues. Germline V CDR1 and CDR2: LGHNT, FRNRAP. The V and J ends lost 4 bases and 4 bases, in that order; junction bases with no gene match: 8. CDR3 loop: CASGSPGTGTGNTIYF. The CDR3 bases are TGTGCTAGTGGTTCTCCCGGGACAGGGACAGGAAACACCATATATTTT.

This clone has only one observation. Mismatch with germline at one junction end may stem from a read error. The CDR3 DNA sequence: TGTGCCAGCAGCCATCCCAGCGGTGGCACGGATACGCAGTATTTT. Its protein is CASSHPSGGTDTQYF. The V call is TRBV16, the J call TRBJ2-3, with a possible D match to TRBD2 (5 bases). There are 15 residues in the CDR3. Germline V CDR1 and CDR2: KGHSY, FQNENV.

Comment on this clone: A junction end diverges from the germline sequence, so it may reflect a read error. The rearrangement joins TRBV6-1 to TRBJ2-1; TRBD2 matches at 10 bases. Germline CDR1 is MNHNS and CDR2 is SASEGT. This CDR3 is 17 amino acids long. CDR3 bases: TGTGCCAGCAGCGAAGGTAGGGGGGGACTAGCGTTCAATGAGCAGTTCTTC. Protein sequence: CASSEGRGGLAFNEQFF.